The present entry profiles one T cell receptor beta chain with its context. Its antigen is undetermined. This sample is part of a study of T cell responses to AZD1222 COVID-19 vaccine. Profiled with immunoSEQ multiplex PCR; TCRdb holds only in-frame clones, not every one. Here the sample spans about 160,000 clones, under 95% being singletons. Regarding the study as a whole: Repertoires in all cases were sampled only once the peak T cell response had passed. Among vaccine-associated CD4 TCRs, coverage spanned spike, with dominance at 160-218 and 743-854. Donors were largely white British and mainly female; clonal diversity was possibly underestimated. Following two doses of AZD1222, Spike-specific TCR breadth and depth rose.

The germline CDR1 and CDR2 sequences are SGHRS and YFSETQ. Losses at the gene ends were 0 bases for V and 2 bases for J; bases not matched to a gene: 8. The CDR3 sequence is 18 residues long. V usage is TRBV5-1 and J usage is TRBJ2-2, with TRBD2 matching over 9 bases. The TCR was taken from an adult who received the AZD1222 COVID-19 vaccine. The specimen comprised peripheral blood, sampled 28 days after the second AZD1222 dose. The CDR3 DNA sequence: TGCGCCAGCAGCTTGGGTCTTAGCGGGAGATATAACACCGGGGAGCTGTTTTTT. Encoded protein: CASSLGLSGRYNTGELFF.